The T cell receptor beta chain described here comes from a study of cytomegalovirus exposure and HLA in healthy donors. Germline V gives CDR1 MNHEY, CDR2 SMNVEV (reference sequence). The CDR3 is 13 residues long. Trimming removed 6 bases from V and 7 bases from J, with 15 bases in between. 60 Vbeta and 13 Jbeta primers were used in PCR. TCRdb keeps only in-frame clones here, not all; method: immunoSEQ multiplex PCR. The listing records tens of thousands of clones. In regard to this clone: Its antigen is undetermined.

Study outcomes and limitations: In all likelihood, a cluster of highly shared sequence variants was a sequencing artifact. As was reported, the classifier diagnosed cytomegalovirus status with high specificity and sensitivity.

The chain has TRBV27 and TRBJ1-2, with D possibly being TRBD1 (5 bases). Material for sequencing was PBMCs. The clonotype comes from a human donor in good health. Here the CDR3 reads CASSLRVSGGYTF. CDR3 nucleotide sequence: TGTGCCAGCAGCCTCAGGGTGTCAGGTGGCTACACCTTC.